This T cell receptor beta chain is from a study of cytomegalovirus exposure and HLA in healthy donors. Germline CDR1 SGHRS, CDR2 YFSETQ. V dropped 5 bases and J dropped 4; count of bases not matched to a gene: 3. The CDR3 is 13 residues long. Regarding this clone: The antigen is undetermined.

The PCR was carried out with 60 Vbeta primers and 13 Jbeta primers. Only in-frame clones appear in the TCRdb table, and some are missing; sequencing was by immunoSEQ multiplex PCR. The sample shows some 140,000 clones, 80% of them seen only once. Study-wide results and caveats: V segments that were indistinguishable, TRBV6-2 and TRBV6-3 among them, were omitted from analysis. For most TCR beta V segments, an earlier analysis put the productive rate at about 90% or about 30% of the time. Specificity for CMV antigens was confirmed in vitro for a few of the CMV-associated chains. Association of a missense DCLRE1C variant with TCR beta V- and J-gene trimming was reported in a later analysis.

The sample was PBMCs. The receptor's source is a middle-aged woman in good health and CMV-seropositive. The chain carries TRBV5-1 and TRBJ2-7, with 10 nucleotides matching TRBD1. As DNA, the CDR3 is TGCGCCAGCAGTACGGGACAGGGGTACGAGCAGTACTTC. Amino acid sequence: CASSTGQGYEQYF.